This is a list of T cell receptor beta chains from one sample in a study of T cells in narcolepsy. This table comes from immunoSEQ multiplex PCR, and its TCRdb copy is limited to in-frame clones, with some not included. The table shows some 13,000 clones, with roughly 89% occurring only once. Sequenced: CD45RA- memory CD4+ T cells from PBMCs. These receptors originate from a human donor with narcolepsy. The CDR3 runs from the conserved cysteine through the conserved F or W.

length: 15; V: TRBV27; CDR3: CASSPYMTGAYGYTF
length: 15; V: TRBV4-3; CDR3: CASSQDNRGRSEQYF
length: 17; V: TRBV30; CDR3: CAWSRTAASGRYNEQFF
length: 15; V: TRBV5-6; CDR3: CASSWGTSPQETQYF
length: 15; V: TRBV19; CDR3: CASSVQGSSSYEQYF
length: 13; V: TRBV6-6; CDR3: CATLAGENYEQYF
length: 13; V: TRBV29-1; CDR3: CSVRTSGSYEQYF
length: 17; V: TRBV5-6; CDR3: CASSPTDRELGGNTIYF
length: 15; V: TRBV29-1; CDR3: CSVVRGSDGTDTQYF
length: 15; V: TRBV28; CDR3: CASSFPARGRYEQYF
length: 13; V: TRBV2; CDR3: CASRTSSYNEQFF
length: 15; V: TRBV9; CDR3: CASSAGPSRGYEQYF
length: 18; V: TRBV7-3; CDR3: CASSSTVGTSPNTGELFF
length: 13; V: TRBV6-4; CDR3: CASSDPGTDTQYF
length: 17; V: TRBV25-1; CDR3: CASSPNLADLSTDTQYF
length: 15; V: TRBV5-1; CDR3: CASSPGTGGLKGYTF
length: 16; V: TRBV23-1; CDR3: CASSPRKPSQGYEQYF
length: 17; V: TRBV7-8; CDR3: CASSLVGATWVNTEAFF
length: 22; V: TRBV6-9; CDR3: CASSSGHPFAGPKDLSNYGYTF
length: 16; V: TRBV2; CDR3: CASSKREGALADTQYF
length: 12; V: TRBV6-1; CDR3: CASSYGNQPQHF
length: 15; V: TRBV9; CDR3: CASSARQGSTDTQYF
length: 19; V: TRBV7-9; CDR3: CASSLYEGLAGGPTGELFF
length: 19; V: TRBV4-2; CDR3: CASSQELLSGRAGDNEQFF
length: 14; V: TRBV5-1; CDR3: CASSSMLAGHEQFF
length: 12; V: TRBV11-2; CDR3: CASSSNVGGQYF
length: 18; V: TRBV10-3; CDR3: CAISERGTSGLSQETQYF
length: 12; V: TRBV19; CDR3: CASTPGQDTQYF
length: 16; V: TRBV18; CDR3: CASSLSTQGGNEKLFF
length: 15; V: TRBV14; CDR3: CASSLLGLARGKQYF
length: 15; V: TRBV5-4; CDR3: CASSHPTSSTDTQYF
length: 11; V: TRBV5-6; CDR3: CASSRNTEAFF
length: 18; V: TRBV9; CDR3: CASSVATRASGSMGELFF
length: 15; V: TRBV28; CDR3: CASSLVRISGNTIYF
length: 14; V: TRBV19; CDR3: CASSVTGNPYEQYF
length: 14; V: TRBV5-6; CDR3: CASSRGAENTEAFF